This is a list of T cell receptor beta chains from one sample in a study of T cell changes during pregnancy in multiple sclerosis. Generated by immunoSEQ multiplex PCR, the TCRdb table keeps only in-frame clones and is missing some. The table has about 48,000 clones, 88% seen once. Specimen: CD4+ T cells from peripheral blood mononuclear cells, collected in the second trimester of pregnancy. The receptor set was obtained from a female donor with multiple sclerosis, enrolled in a pregnancy study. Both conserved end residues are part of each CDR3. The D gene is left open where the match is weak. The size field is filled for only some rows; it gives once, few, many or a size class.

CASSLEYRGYEQYF,TGTGCCAGCAGTTTAGAGTACAGGGGCTACGAGCAGTACTTC,.,TRBV7-8,14,TRBD1,TRBJ2-7
CAWSGGGDSTDTQYF,TGTGCCTGGAGTGGGGGGGGTGATAGCACAGATACGCAGTATTTT,.,TRBV30,15,TRBD2,TRBJ2-3
CASSYRDRGNEQFF,TGTGCCAGCAGCTACCGGGACAGGGGAAATGAGCAGTTCTTC,.,TRBV7-9,14,TRBD1,TRBJ2-1
CAISSPGTRQETQYF,TGTGCCATCAGCTCCCCGGGGACTAGACAAGAGACCCAGTACTTC,.,TRBV10-3,15,TRBD2,TRBJ2-5
CASRLSGRVKNIQYF,TGTGCCAGCAGGCTTAGCGGGAGAGTCAAAAACATTCAGTACTTC,.,TRBV2,15,TRBD2,TRBJ2-4
CASSAGGRTYEQYF,TGTGCCAGCAGTGCCGGAGGGAGAACCTACGAGCAGTACTTC,.,TRBV28,14,.,TRBJ2-7
CASSPSSGENIQYF,TGTGCCAGCAGCCCAAGCTCAGGGGAAAACATTCAGTACTTC,.,TRBV14,14,.,TRBJ2-4
CASSQGQGILYEQYF,TGTGCCAGCTCTCAGGGACAGGGGATCTTGTACGAGCAGTACTTC,.,TRBV18,15,TRBD1,TRBJ2-7
CASSFQGAGNQPQHF,TGTGCCAGCAGCTTCCAGGGGGCGGGCAATCAGCCCCAGCATTTT,.,TRBV5-6,15,TRBD1,TRBJ1-5
CASSLPASGRDETQYF,TGTGCCAGCAGCTTACCCGCTAGCGGGAGAGACGAGACCCAGTACTTC,.,TRBV7-2,16,TRBD2,TRBJ2-5
CASKRLGTSGDYEQYF,TGTGCCAGCAAACGTTTGGGGACTAGCGGTGACTACGAGCAGTACTTC,.,TRBV27,16,TRBD2,TRBJ2-7
CASSPQQISGNTIYF,TGTGCCAGCTCACCGCAACAGATCTCTGGAAACACCATATATTTT,.,TRBV18,15,.,TRBJ1-3
CASRLSGSSSYEQYF,TGTGCCAGCCGCCTGAGCGGGAGTAGCTCCTACGAGCAGTACTTC,.,TRBV6-1,15,TRBD2,TRBJ2-7
CASSLLQGAPYEQYF,TGTGCCAGCAGTTTACTACAGGGGGCGCCCTACGAGCAGTACTTC,.,TRBV6-6,15,TRBD1,TRBJ2-7
CASSPGGGQYEQYF,TGCGCCAGCAGCCCCGGGGGGGGGCAATACGAGCAGTACTTC,once,TRBV5-1,14,TRBD2,TRBJ2-7
CASSRTEIRHQPQHF,TGTGCCAGCAGCCGGACAGAAATTCGACATCAGCCCCAGCATTTT,.,TRBV11-2,15,.,TRBJ1-5
CASSLVAGVGLGEQFF,TGCGCCAGCAGCTTGGTGGCGGGAGTTGGGTTAGGTGAGCAGTTCTTC,.,TRBV5-1,16,TRBD2,TRBJ2-1
CAWSRQGSQPQHF,TGTGCCTGGAGTAGGCAGGGAAGTCAGCCCCAGCATTTT,.,TRBV30,13,.,TRBJ1-5
CASASGGTNEKLFF,TGTGCCAGCGCCTCAGGGGGTACTAATGAAAAACTGTTTTTT,.,TRBV28,14,TRBD1,TRBJ1-4
CAWSGSGETQYF,TGTGCCTGGAGTGGTAGCGGGGAGACCCAGTACTTC,.,TRBV30,12,TRBD2,TRBJ2-5
CASSDNREGAYNEQFF,TGTGCCAGCAGTGACAATCGGGAGGGGGCCTACAATGAGCAGTTCTTC,.,TRBV2,16,TRBD2,TRBJ2-1
CASSESRLAGGVTDTQYF,TGTGCCAGCAGTGAGTCCCGACTAGCGGGAGGAGTCACAGATACGCAGTATTTT,.,TRBV6-4,18,TRBD2,TRBJ2-3
CASSSLAGGPVNEQFF,TGTGCCAGCAGCTCCCTAGCGGGAGGGCCGGTAAATGAGCAGTTCTTC,.,TRBV7-9,16,TRBD2,TRBJ2-1
CASSPEAGGGYGYTF,TGCGCCAGCAGCCCCGAAGCGGGCGGAGGCTATGGCTACACCTTC,.,TRBV4-3,15,.,TRBJ1-2
CASSLGLAGGPDQYF,TGTGCCAGCAGCTTGGGACTAGCGGGAGGGCCAGACCAGTACTTC,.,TRBV5-4,15,TRBD2,TRBJ2-7
CASRHSGRASYNEQFF,TGTGCAAGTCGTCATAGCGGGAGGGCCTCCTACAATGAGCAGTTCTTC,.,TRBV12-2,16,.,TRBJ2-1
CAISPGLAGPNEQFF,TGTGCCATCTCGCCGGGACTAGCGGGCCCCAATGAGCAGTTCTTC,.,TRBV6-1,15,TRBD2,TRBJ2-1
CAIMRQGANGELFF,TGTGCCATCATGAGACAGGGGGCCAACGGGGAGCTGTTTTTT,.,TRBV10-3,14,TRBD1,TRBJ2-2
CASSDRGTEAFF,TGTGCCAGCTCCGACAGGGGTACTGAAGCTTTCTTT,.,TRBV18,12,TRBD1,TRBJ1-1
CSVDPGGSYNEQFF,TGCAGCGTGGATCCCGGGGGCTCCTACAATGAGCAGTTCTTC,.,TRBV29-1,14,.,TRBJ2-1
CAWSPDTRTRTGRYEQYF,TGTGCCTGGAGTCCCGACACCCGGACCCGGACAGGAAGGTACGAGCAGTACTTC,.,TRBV30,18,TRBD1,TRBJ2-7
CASSPVEETQYF,TGTGCCAGCAGCCCCGTCGAGGAGACCCAGTACTTC,.,TRBV6-6,12,.,TRBJ2-5
CASRNRQGYNEQFF,TGTGCCAGTAGAAATCGACAGGGCTACAATGAGCAGTTCTTC,.,TRBV19,14,TRBD1,TRBJ2-1
CASSLSRRGETQYF,TGTGCCAGCAGCTTATCTAGGCGTGGAGAGACCCAGTACTTC,.,TRBV5-6,14,.,TRBJ2-5
CASSPAPGGAYEQYF,TGTGCCAGCAGCCCAGCGCCCGGCGGAGCCTACGAGCAGTACTTC,.,TRBV4-2,15,.,TRBJ2-7
CASSLIEQGGSYGYTF,TGTGCCAGCAGCTTGATCGAGCAGGGGGGCTCCTATGGCTACACCTTC,few,TRBV5-6,16,TRBD1,TRBJ1-2
CASSARAAGNLETQYF,TGTGCCAGCAGTGCTAGAGCAGCGGGTAACCTAGAGACCCAGTACTTC,.,TRBV2,16,.,TRBJ2-5
CASSPSSYNEQFF,TGTGCCAGCAGTCCTAGCTCCTACAATGAGCAGTTCTTC,.,TRBV7-3,13,.,TRBJ2-1
CASSWTGGNTAYEQYF,TGTGCCAGCAGTTGGACAGGGGGGAATACCGCCTACGAGCAGTACTTC,.,TRBV6-6,16,TRBD1,TRBJ2-7
CARTWGGALYEQYF,TGTGCTAGGACGTGGGGGGGCGCGTTGTACGAGCAGTACTTC,.,TRBV30,14,.,TRBJ2-7
CASSIQVQGVAKNIQYF,TGTGCCAGTAGTATTCAGGTCCAAGGGGTGGCCAAAAACATTCAGTACTTC,.,TRBV19,17,.,TRBJ2-4
CASSELGQRNTEAFF,TGTGCCAGCAGTGAACTGGGACAGCGGAACACTGAAGCTTTCTTT,once,TRBV2,15,TRBD1,TRBJ1-1
CASRRGGSVYGYTF,TGTGCCTCACGCCGGGGGGGGTCGGTCTATGGCTACACCTTC,.,TRBV13,14,.,TRBJ1-2
CASSTDPGLADNEQFF,TGTGCCAGTAGTACCGACCCGGGACTAGCCGACAATGAGCAGTTCTTC,.,TRBV19,16,TRBD2,TRBJ2-1
CASSLALSNEQFF,TGTGCCAGCAGCTTAGCACTATCCAATGAGCAGTTCTTC,.,TRBV7-2,13,.,TRBJ2-1
CASSLGDTTYNEQFF,TGCGCCAGCAGCTTGGGGGACACCACCTACAATGAGCAGTTCTTC,.,TRBV5-1,15,.,TRBJ2-1
CASSYLQGNAFF,TGTGCCAGCAGTTATTTACAGGGGAACGCTTTCTTT,.,TRBV6-5,12,TRBD1,TRBJ1-1
CASSLEVAETSSYEQYF,TGTGCCAGCAGCTTGGAGGTAGCGGAGACGAGCTCCTACGAGCAGTACTTC,.,TRBV5-6,17,.,TRBJ2-7
CASSPGLAGSYAGELFF,TGTGCCAGCAGCCCAGGACTAGCGGGATCATACGCCGGGGAGCTGTTTTTT,.,TRBV5-4,17,TRBD2,TRBJ2-2
CASSLGGLGTDTQYF,TGTGCCAGCAGCTTAGGAGGGCTGGGGACAGATACGCAGTATTTT,.,TRBV11-3,15,.,TRBJ2-3
CASRSGNTGELFF,TGTGCCAGCCGTAGCGGGAACACCGGGGAGCTGTTTTTT,.,TRBV2,13,.,TRBJ2-2
CASSLPGWVNTGELFF,TGTGCCAGCAGCCTCCCCGGGTGGGTAAACACCGGGGAGCTGTTTTTT,.,TRBV4-2,16,.,TRBJ2-2
CASSFVLAQETQYF,TGTGCCAGCAGCTTCGTACTTGCCCAAGAGACCCAGTACTTC,.,TRBV11-2,14,.,TRBJ2-5
CASSHAAAGGGQYTQYF,TGCGCCAGCAGCCATGCCGCGGCGGGAGGGGGGCAGTATACGCAGTATTTT,.,TRBV4-3,17,TRBD2,TRBJ2-3
CASSSQAGFTDTQYF,TGCGCCAGCAGCTCTCAGGCGGGGTTCACAGATACGCAGTATTTT,.,TRBV5-1,15,.,TRBJ2-3